What follows is one TCR beta chain and its context. This clonotype appeared many times. This receptor's antigen is unknown. Qualities for individual bases were not recorded, and no much larger clone is one base off. The data derive from a study of T cells after yellow fever vaccination (dated by TCRdb to the late 2010s). Regarding the complete study: Libraries from fractions with low cell numbers were prepared with the SMART-Seq v4 Ultra Low Input RNA kit. To follow T-cell clones before and after primary and booster YFV17D yellow fever vaccination, bulk TCR alpha and beta repertoires were sequenced over time. The cohort comprised two healthy male donors, one aged 18 to 30 and one aged 30 to 39 years. Bulk PBMC replicates and cell subsets were isolated from blood drawn at multiple timepoints before and after both primary and secondary immunization.

CDR1 and CDR2 were assigned from the germline V gene as ENHRY and SYGVKD. The CDR3 goes from the cysteine to the phenylalanine over 16 residues. Of all the DNA, just the CDR3 is kept, 48 bases in frame from base 1. V is clipped by 3 bases and J by 6 bases, and the sequence between their germline boundaries is 17 bases long. The treatment or condition label, read with the paper, signifies: live attenuated yellow fever vaccine strain. PBMCs were isolated from peripheral blood using a standard Ficoll-Paque protocol. CD4 and CD8 T-cell fractions were isolated with Dynabeads CD4 and CD8 positive selection kits. RNA was extracted with TriZol from bulk PBMCs, CD4 and CD8 fractions, and dextramer-positive and dextramer-negative fractions. The listed sequencing device is Illumina NovaSeq 6000. TCR cDNA was synthesized by 5'RACE template switching, which introduced a universal primer site and unique molecular identifiers. Priming for cDNA synthesis came from both the TCR alpha and TCR beta constant segments. Library amplification used two PCR steps, and the second PCR step added sample barcodes and sequencing adapters. Libraries were sequenced on Illumina HiSeq 2500 (2x100 bp) or NovaSeq (2x150 bp). On the authors' methods: MIGEC handled demultiplexing of reads and collapsing into UMI consensus sequences, while MiXCR performed V(D)J alignment. Using edgeR on replicate PBMC samples, clonotypes were called vaccine-responding if FDR was below 0.01 and the log2 fold change was above 5 up to day 15. Each bulk clonotype was labeled CD4 or CD8 based on which sequenced repertoire, CD4 or CD8, contained the clonotype at higher abundance. TCRdb reprocessed the public reads (quality trimming at Q25 with fastp, clone calling with MiXCR) and kept in-frame beta chains. Every CDR3 protein is listed once, alongside the most common genes and DNA of its rows. In this record, the V and J calls reflect TCRdb's handling and not the investigators' own analysis. Present in this sample are some 240,000 distinct CDR3 sequences, 5.2% of which were seen just once. The ten top clones hold more than 3% of the sample.

Study-wide conclusions, independent of this receptor: Most clones expanded after primary vaccination were re-detected after the booster (96% of CD4 and around 88% of CD8), suggesting broad memory maintenance. Computational filtering was required because FACS-sorted repertoires could contain abundant contaminating clonotypes from the bulk population. The secondary T-cell response was found to be weaker but faster than the primary response, with a peak reached on day 5 rather than on day 15. A small fraction of clonotypes appeared in both the CD4 and CD8 compartments, likely as a result of convergent recombination. Because the study included only a couple of donors, the extent to which the findings can be generalized is limited.

Specimen: CD4+ T cells sorted from PBMCs, collected on the day of the yellow fever booster vaccination. The receptor comes from a man younger than 35 who received the YFV17D yellow fever vaccine. The receptor chain draws on TRBV10-3 and TRBJ2-2, and perhaps TRBD2 as D gene, on 5 matching bases. The DNA sequence follows: TGTGCCATCAGTGAACCCGGGATCGGCTCGTCCGGGGAGCTGTTTTTT. This yields the protein CAISEPGIGSSGELFF.